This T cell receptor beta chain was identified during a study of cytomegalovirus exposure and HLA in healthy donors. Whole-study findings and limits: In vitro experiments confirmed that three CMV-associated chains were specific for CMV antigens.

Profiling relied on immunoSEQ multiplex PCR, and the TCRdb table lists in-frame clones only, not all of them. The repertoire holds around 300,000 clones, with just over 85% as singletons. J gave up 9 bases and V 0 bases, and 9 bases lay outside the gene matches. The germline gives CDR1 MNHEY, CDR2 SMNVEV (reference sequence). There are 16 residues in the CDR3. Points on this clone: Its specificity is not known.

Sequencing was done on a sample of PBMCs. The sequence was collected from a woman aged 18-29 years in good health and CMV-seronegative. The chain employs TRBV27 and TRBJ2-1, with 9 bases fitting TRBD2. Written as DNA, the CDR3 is TGTGCCAGCAGTTTATCGGGGCTAGCGGGGAACGGTGAGCAGTTCTTC. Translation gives CASSLSGLAGNGEQFF.